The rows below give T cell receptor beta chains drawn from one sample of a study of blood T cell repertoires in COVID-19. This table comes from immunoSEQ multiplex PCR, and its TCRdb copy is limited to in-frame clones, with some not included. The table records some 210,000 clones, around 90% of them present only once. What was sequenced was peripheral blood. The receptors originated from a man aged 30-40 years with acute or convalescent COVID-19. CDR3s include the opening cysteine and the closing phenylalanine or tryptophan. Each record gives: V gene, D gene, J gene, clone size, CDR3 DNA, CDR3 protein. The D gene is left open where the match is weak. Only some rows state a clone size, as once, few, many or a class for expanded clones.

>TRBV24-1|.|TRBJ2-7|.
TGTGCCACCAGTGAATCGACACCTCGCTCCTACGAGCAGTACTTC
CATSESTPRSYEQYF
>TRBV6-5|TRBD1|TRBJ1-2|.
TGTGCCAGCAGTTACGGGGACCTTCGACAGGGGTGGGGCTACACCTTC
CASSYGDLRQGWGYTF
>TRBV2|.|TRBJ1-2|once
TGTGCCAGCAGGACTAATAACTATGGCTACACCTTC
CASRTNNYGYTF
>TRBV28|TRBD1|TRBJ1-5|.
TGTGCCAGCAGTTATACAGGGGGCGGTCAGCCCCAGCATTTT
CASSYTGGGQPQHF
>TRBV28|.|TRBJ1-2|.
TGTGCCAGCAGTCTGGATGGGCATGGCTACACCTTC
CASSLDGHGYTF
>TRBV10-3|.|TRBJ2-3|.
TGTGCCATCAGCAACATATTGCTAGGCACAGATACGCAGTATTTT
CAISNILLGTDTQYF
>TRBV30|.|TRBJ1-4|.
TGTGCCTGGAGTTTGACCCCGAGTTACGGGGAAAAACTGTTTTTT
CAWSLTPSYGEKLFF
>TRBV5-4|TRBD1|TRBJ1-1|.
TGTGCCAGTATAATTCAGGGGGCGAACACTGAAGCTTTCTTT
CASIIQGANTEAFF
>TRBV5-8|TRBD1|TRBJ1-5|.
TGTGCCAGCAGCTTTACAGGGGGCAATAGCAATCAGCCCCAGCATTTT
CASSFTGGNSNQPQHF
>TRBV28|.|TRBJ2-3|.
TGTGCCAGCAGTCTCCGGACTTACACAGATACGCAGTATTTT
CASSLRTYTDTQYF
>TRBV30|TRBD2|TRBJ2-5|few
TGTGCCTGGAGTGTGACTAGCGGTCCCCAAGAGACCCAGTACTTC
CAWSVTSGPQETQYF
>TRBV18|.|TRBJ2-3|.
TGTGCCAGCTCCCGAGCTAGCACAGATACGCAGTATTTT
CASSRASTDTQYF
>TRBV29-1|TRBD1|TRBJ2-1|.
TGCAGCGTTCCATCGACAGGGAATTACTACAATGAGCAGTTCTTC
CSVPSTGNYYNEQFF
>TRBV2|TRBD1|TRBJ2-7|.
TGTGCCAGCAGGGCAACAGGGGGCATCCTTACCTACGAGCAGTACTTC
CASRATGGILTYEQYF
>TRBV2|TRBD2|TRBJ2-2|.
TGTGCCAGCATCCCAAATGGAGGCGGGGGAAGGACCGGGGAGCTGTTTTTT
CASIPNGGGGRTGELFF
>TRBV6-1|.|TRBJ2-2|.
TGTGCCAGCAGTGAATCGCGGATCGCGAACACCGGGGAGCTGTTTTTT
CASSESRIANTGELFF
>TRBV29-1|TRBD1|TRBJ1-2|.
TGCAGCGTGGTGGGACAGGACACGGACTATGGCTACACCTTC
CSVVGQDTDYGYTF
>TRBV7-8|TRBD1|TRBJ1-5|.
TGTGCCAGCAGCTTAGAGGGGGGACAGCCCAATCAGCCCCAGCATTTT
CASSLEGGQPNQPQHF
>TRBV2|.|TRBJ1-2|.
TGTGCCAGCAGTCCAGGAGGTTTTGAGGACGAAGATAGCTATGGCTACACCTTC
CASSPGGFEDEDSYGYTF
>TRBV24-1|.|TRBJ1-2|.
TGTGCCACCAGTGGACGAGGATTCAACTATGGCTACACCTTC
CATSGRGFNYGYTF
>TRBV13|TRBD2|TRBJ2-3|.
TGTGCCAGCAGCCCGACTAGCGGAGGAGATACGCAGTATTTT
CASSPTSGGDTQYF
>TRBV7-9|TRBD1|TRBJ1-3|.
TGTGCCAGCAGCTCCGACAGGGTCTCTGGAAACACCATATATTTT
CASSSDRVSGNTIYF
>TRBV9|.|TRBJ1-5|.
TGTGCCAGCAGCGTACCCCCTGAGCGGAGCCCCCAGCATTTT
CASSVPPERSPQHF
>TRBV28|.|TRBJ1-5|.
TGTGCCAGCAGTCCTGGGGGCGCTTTAAACCAGCCCCAGCATTTT
CASSPGGALNQPQHF
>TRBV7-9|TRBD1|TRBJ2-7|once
TGTGCCAGCAGCCCTAGGGGGACAGGACCAGCCTACGAGCAGTACTTC
CASSPRGTGPAYEQYF
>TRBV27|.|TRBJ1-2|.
TGTGCCAGCAGTTCCACAGGGAATGGCTACACCTTC
CASSSTGNGYTF
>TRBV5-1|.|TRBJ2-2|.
TGCGCCAGCAGCCCCGGTTCGAACACCGGGGAGCTGTTTTTT
CASSPGSNTGELFF
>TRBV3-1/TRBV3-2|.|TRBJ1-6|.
TGTGCCAGCAGCCCCGCGGGAGGATACTCACCCCTCCACTTT
CASSPAGGYSPLHF
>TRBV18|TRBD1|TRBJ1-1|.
TGTGCCAGCTCACCTGCAGGGGGTTCGACTGAAGCTTTCTTT
CASSPAGGSTEAFF
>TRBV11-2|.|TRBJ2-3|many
TGTGCCAGCAGCCCAATTGGGGGGGGGCCGTATACGCAGTATTTT
CASSPIGGGPYTQYF
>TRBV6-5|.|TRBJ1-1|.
TGTGCCAGCAGTTTCCAGGGCTACGGTGAAGCTTTCTTT
CASSFQGYGEAFF
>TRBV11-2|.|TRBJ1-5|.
TGTGCCAGCAGCTTAGATAGAGTGAAGCCCCAGCATTTT
CASSLDRVKPQHF
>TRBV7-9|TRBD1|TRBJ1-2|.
TGTGCCAGCAGCTCCAGGGGGACGGCCTATGGCTACACCTTC
CASSSRGTAYGYTF
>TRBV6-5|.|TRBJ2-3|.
TGTGCCAGCAGGGCGGCAGTCACAGATACGCAGTATTTT
CASRAAVTDTQYF
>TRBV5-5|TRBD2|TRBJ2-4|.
TGTGCCAGCAGCTTGGAGTTCGGGGGGACCCTTCTTATAGCCAAAAACATTCAGTACTTC
CASSLEFGGTLLIAKNIQYF
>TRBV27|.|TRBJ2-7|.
TGTGCCAGCAGTTTTACGGCGGGGGCATTCTACGAGCAGTACTTC
CASSFTAGAFYEQYF
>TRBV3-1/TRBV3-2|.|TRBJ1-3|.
TGTGCCAGCAGCTCGGACAGCCGGGGCACCATATATTTT
CASSSDSRGTIYF
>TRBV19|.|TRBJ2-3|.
TGTGCCAGTAGTAAACCCGGCGGGACCCCCCGTGCAGATACGCAGTATTTT
CASSKPGGTPRADTQYF
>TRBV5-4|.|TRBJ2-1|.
TGTGCCAGCAGCTTCGAGGGACTTCTCAATGAGCAGTTCTTC
CASSFEGLLNEQFF
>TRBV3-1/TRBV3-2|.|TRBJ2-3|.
TGTGCCAGCAGCTCGGCGGGGACTAGCACAGATACGCAGTATTTT
CASSSAGTSTDTQYF
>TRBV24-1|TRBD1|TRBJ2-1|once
TGTGCCACCAGTGATTCCGGCGGCGGAGGGACAGGGTATGAGCAGTTCTTC
CATSDSGGGGTGYEQFF
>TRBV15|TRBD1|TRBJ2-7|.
TGTGCCACCAGCAGAGGAACAGGGGGCACCTACGAGCAGTACTTC
CATSRGTGGTYEQYF
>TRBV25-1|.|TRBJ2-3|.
TGTGCCAGCAGTGATCTCACAGATACGCAGTATTTT
CASSDLTDTQYF
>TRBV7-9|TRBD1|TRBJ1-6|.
TGTGCCAGCAGCGCCGAGGGGGCGCAGTCACCCCTCCACTTT
CASSAEGAQSPLHF
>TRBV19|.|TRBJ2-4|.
TGTGCCAGTAGTATGTTGACTGGCGGTTACATTCAGTACTTC
CASSMLTGGYIQYF
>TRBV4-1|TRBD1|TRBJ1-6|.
TGCGCCAGCAGCCTACTGGCGGGACAGGGAAGTTCACCCCTCCACTTT
CASSLLAGQGSSPLHF
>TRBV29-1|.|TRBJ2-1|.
TGCAGCGTTCTTGGGCCCAGTCCGAATGAGCAGTTCTTC
CSVLGPSPNEQFF
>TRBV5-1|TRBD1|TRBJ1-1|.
TGCGCCAGCAGCTCGCAGGGGGTAAGCACTGAAGCTTTCTTT
CASSSQGVSTEAFF
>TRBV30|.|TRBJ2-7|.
TGTGCCTGGAGTCCAAACCAACGAAGGGGATCGCAGTACTTC
CAWSPNQRRGSQYF
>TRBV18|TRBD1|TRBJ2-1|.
TGTGCCAGCTCACACCGTGGACAGGCTCGCAATGAGCAGTTCTTC
CASSHRGQARNEQFF
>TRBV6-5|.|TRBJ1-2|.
TGTGCCAGCAGTTACTCGGCAGGGGAAGGCCGGGGCTACACCTTC
CASSYSAGEGRGYTF
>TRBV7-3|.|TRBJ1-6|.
TGTGCCAGCAGCTTAGGGACTTATAATTCACCCCTCCACTTT
CASSLGTYNSPLHF
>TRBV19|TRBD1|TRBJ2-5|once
TGTGCCAGTAGTGTAACAGGGGGACAAGGGTCCCAGTACTTC
CASSVTGGQGSQYF
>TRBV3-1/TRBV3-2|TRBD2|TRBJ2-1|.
TGTGCCAGCAGCCCCCAAGGGCGGGGGGGCCGCGTCTACAATGAGCAGTTCTTC
CASSPQGRGGRVYNEQFF
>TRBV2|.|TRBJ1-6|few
TGTGCCAGCAGGGAGGCGAGCTCCTATAATTCACCCCTCCACTTT
CASREASSYNSPLHF